This T cell receptor (beta chain) was sequenced during a study of OX40 agonist ivuxolimab in advanced cancers. Turning to the study itself: Ivuxolimab, an agonist antibody against OX40 (CD134), was given to patients.

Clones were sequenced by immunoSEQ multiplex PCR, and TCRdb holds only the in-frame ones, with some missing. The sample has roughly 79,000 clones, about 85% seen once. In the case of this clone: Its target is not known.

After removal of 4 bases from V and 6 bases from J, the junction contained 5 bases not matched to a gene. Germline CDR1 reads KGHSH; CDR2 reads LQKENI. This CDR3 has 13 amino acids. Study observations and caveats: Blood T cells, both CD4+ and CD8+, expanded clonally by week 6 at 0.1 to 3.0 mg/kg.

The V gene is TRBV18, the J gene TRBJ1-2; 7 nucleotides line up with TRBD1. This clonotype originated in an adult with an advanced solid tumor such as melanoma, head and neck, liver or kidney cancer. The material was CD4+ or CD8+ T cells sorted from blood, obtained in a trial of the OX40 agonist ivuxolimab. The CDR3 protein is CASSLTGAHGYTF. For the CDR3, the DNA is TGTGCCAGCTCACTTACAGGGGCCCATGGCTACACCTTC.